This T cell receptor (beta chain) comes out of a study of regulatory T cells in long-lasting Graves disease. Across the study: Graves' disease counted as persistent after over 5 years of antithyroid drugs with positive TSH receptor antibodies.

Study-wide points: TRBV28, TRBJ1-2 and TRBJ2-5 were favored in persistent disease.

Time point: persistent/refractory GD, antithyroid drugs over 5 years with positive TRAb. PBMCs provided the RNA from which the TCR library was made. This clonotype was seen more than once but under ten times. Its specificity is unknown. Construction of TCR beta libraries relied on iRepertoire HTBI primers and on Arm-PCR targeting CDR3 regions. TCRdb called the multiplex PCR reads again in MiXCR, with one record for every CDR3 protein. The table shows about 430,000 distinct CDR3 sequences, with 20% to 25% occurring only once. CDR1 and CDR2 (germline): SGHRS, YFSETQ. Trimming took off 4 bases at V and 3 bases at J, with 13 bases between the two ends. The CDR3 loop spans 14 amino acids.

The rearrangement uses TRBV5-1 and TRBJ2-5; D is unresolved. Specimen: peripheral blood mononuclear cells (PBMCs), collected when the disease was refractory, from a patient treated with antithyroid drugs. The receptor comes from a female donor with Graves disease. CDR3 region: CASSIDGVKETQYF. CDR3 in DNA: TGCGCCAGCAGCATAGATGGGGTCAAAGAGACCCAGTACTTC. The full variable domain, rest sourced from reference TRBV5-1 and TRBJ2-5, is KAGVTQTPRYLIKTRGQQVTLSCSPISGHRSVSWYQQTPGQGLQFLFEYFSETQRNKGNFPGRFSGRQFSNSRSEMNVSTLELGDSALYLCASSIDGVKETQYFGPGTRLLVL.